The 29 T cell receptor beta chains given below trace back to one sample, sequenced in a study of blood T cell repertoires in COVID-19. Method: immunoSEQ multiplex PCR; TCRdb's copy keeps in-frame clones and lacks some. The sample records some 150,000 clones, 75% to 85% being singletons. The sample comprised peripheral blood. These receptor sequences come from a woman older than 75 with acute or convalescent COVID-19.

The chain is built from TRBV27 and TRBJ2-7, with 8 positions matching TRBD1. Per germline, CDR1 MNHEY and CDR2 SMNVEV (reference sequence). The V segment lost 8 bases and the J segment 2 bases; nucleotides outside the gene matches: 2. The CDR3 is made up of 12 amino acids. CDR3 residues: CASATGAYEQYF. The CDR3 bases are TGTGCCAGCGCGACAGGGGCCTACGAGCAGTACTTC.

The chain employs TRBV7-9 and TRBJ1-2; the match to TRBD1 covers 9 bases. The CDR3 consists of 14 residues. Germline CDR1 and CDR2: SEHNR and FQNEAQ (reference sequence). V dropped 5 bases and J dropped 7; count of bases not matched to a gene: 8. Here the CDR3 reads CASSVGTGRSGYTF. The DNA of the CDR3 is TGTGCCAGCAGCGTAGGGACAGGGAGAAGTGGCTACACCTTC.

The chain has TRBV5-5 and TRBJ2-5; D perhaps matches TRBD1 (5 bases). From germline, CDR1 is SGHKS and CDR2 YYEKEE (reference sequence). V was trimmed by 1 base and J by 5 bases, leaving 9 bases between them. This CDR3 has 13 residues. The CDR3 is CASSLSRVETQYF. DNA of the CDR3: TGTGCCAGCAGCTTGTCCAGGGTTGAGACCCAGTACTTC.

A few counts support this clone. This chain connects TRBV28 to TRBJ2-7; 7 nucleotides agree with TRBD1. This CDR3 has 17 amino acids. The V and J ends lost 5 bases and 2 bases, in that order; junction bases with no gene match: 15. Germline CDR1 is MDHEN and CDR2 is SYDVKM. The CDR3 protein is CASSLTVGTANPYEQYF. The CDR3 region has the DNA TGTGCCAGCAGTCTCACGGTCGGGACAGCTAATCCCTACGAGCAGTACTTC.

This clone was seen just once. The rearrangement links TRBV12-3 or TRBV12-4 to TRBJ1-5, with D possibly TRBD1 on 6 matching bases. The CDR3 covers 12 residues. The V end lost 1 base, the J end lost 9 bases, and 7 bases lay between the germline ends. In DNA form, the CDR3 reads TGTGCCAGCAGTTTAGGCAGGGGGCCCCAGCATTTT. Translating gives CASSLGRGPQHF.

This chain links TRBV6-6 with TRBJ2-6, with no clear D. The V end was cut by 5 bases, the J end by 0 bases, with 5 bases between. CDR1 and CDR2 (germline): MNHNY, SVGAGI (reference sequence). The CDR3 runs to 14 residues. For the CDR3, the DNA is TGTGCCAGCAGTGTTAGCTCTGGGGCCAACGTCCTGACTTTC. It is translated as CASSVSSGANVLTF.

V usage is TRBV29-1 and J usage is TRBJ2-3; TRBD1 aligns across 9 bases. V shed 6 bases, J shed 0 bases, and the junction held 7 bases outside the gene matches. Germline V lookup: CDR1 SQVTM, CDR2 ANQGSEA. This CDR3 is built from 15 residues. CDR3 residues: CSVKGGQGSTDTQYF. The DNA of the CDR3 is TGCAGCGTGAAGGGGGGACAGGGAAGCACAGATACGCAGTATTTT.

This clone was seen a single time. V is TRBV10-3 and J is TRBJ2-5; 16 bases are a match to TRBD2. V lost 4 bases, J lost 4 bases, and 9 bases stayed unmatched. The germline V gene has CDR1 ENHRY and CDR2 SYGVKD. This CDR3 comprises 18 residues. CDR3 in amino acids: CAISGGLAGGPESETQYF. The DNA of the CDR3 is TGTGCCATCAGTGGGGGACTAGCGGGAGGGCCGGAATCAGAGACCCAGTACTTC.

This rearrangement joins TRBV2 to TRBJ1-1, with D maybe TRBD1 (5 bases). Germline V gives CDR1 SNHLY, CDR2 FYNNEI. The CDR3 sequence is 14 residues long. With 1 base removed from V and 7 bases from J, the gap between germline ends came to 13 bases. The CDR3 nucleotides are TGTGCCAGCAGTGAAGGGCAGGGCTGGGGTGAAGCTTTCTTT. Translating it yields CASSEGQGWGEAFF.

The V gene is TRBV10-3, the J gene TRBJ2-1; 7 positions match TRBD1. The CDR3 totals 19 residues. Germline V gene data show CDR1 as ENHRY and CDR2 as SYGVKD. Losses at the gene ends were 7 bases for V and 6 bases for J; bases not matched to a gene: 24. CDR3 sequence reads: CAITEGAPGGLGLSNEQFF. The CDR3 DNA follows: TGTGCCATCACCGAGGGGGCCCCTGGTGGACTTGGGCTGAGCAATGAGCAGTTCTTC.

This chain joins TRBV14 and TRBJ2-1; the D gene is possibly TRBD2 (6 bases). The CDR3 is made up of 17 amino acids. V shed 2 bases and J shed 0 bases, with 14 bases lying between them. CDR1 is SGHDN and CDR2 is FVKESK in the germline V gene. The CDR3 DNA is TGTGCCAGCAGCCAACCGGCTAGCGCGAGCTCCTACAATGAGCAGTTCTTC. It is translated as CASSQPASASSYNEQFF.

Written as DNA, the CDR3 is TGTGCCAGCTCACCGCCGGGACTAGCGGGGAGTGAGCAGTTCTTC. Translation: CASSPPGLAGSEQFF. The chain recombines TRBV18 with TRBJ2-1, with TRBD2 identical over 13 bases. This CDR3 comprises 15 residues. J gave up 9 bases and V 3 bases, and 5 bases lay outside the gene matches. The V gene's germline CDR1 is KGHSH and CDR2 LQKENI.

The CDR3 reads CASSFRSDGGYGYTF. For the CDR3, the DNA is TGTGCCAGCAGCTTCAGGTCAGACGGGGGCTATGGCTACACCTTC. The genes are TRBV5-4 and TRBJ1-2; a weak D match, TRBD1 (5 bases). V was cut by 2 bases and J by 4 bases, with 15 bases left in between. The CDR3 contains 15 residues. Looked up from germline, CDR1 is SGHNT and CDR2 is YYREEE (reference sequence).

The chain has TRBV7-9 and TRBJ2-7, with 9 bases that match TRBD1. Germline CDR1 reads SEHNR; CDR2 reads FQNEAQ (reference sequence). Unmatched junction bases numbered 5, after V lost 5 bases and J lost 3 bases. The CDR3 loop spans 14 amino acids. CDR3 sequence: CASSQDRGYYEQYF. CDR3 DNA: TGTGCCAGCAGCCAGGACAGGGGTTACTACGAGCAGTACTTC.

The gene calls are TRBV3-1 (or the pseudogene TRBV3-2) and TRBJ2-1, with D maybe TRBD1 (5 bases). The germline CDR1 and CDR2 sequences are LGHDT and YNNKEL (reference sequence). The V end lost 0 bases, the J end lost 10 bases, and 10 bases lay between the germline ends. This CDR3 has 13 residues. The CDR3 loop reads CASSQESQGEQFF. CDR3 in DNA: TGTGCCAGCAGCCAAGAGTCCCAGGGCGAGCAGTTCTTC.

The genes are TRBV5-1 and TRBJ1-3, with D perhaps TRBD1 (5 bases). V shed 2 bases and J shed 0 bases, with 21 bases lying between them. This CDR3 is built from 19 residues. Germline CDR1 and CDR2: SGHRS and YFSETQ. For the CDR3, the DNA is TGCGCCAGCAGCTTCTCGGCCCTTGACAGTTTGAGCTCTGGAAACACCATATATTTT. This codes for CASSFSALDSLSSGNTIYF. The whole variable domain, filled in from reference TRBV5-1 and TRBJ1-3, reads KAGVTQTPRYLIKTRGQQVTLSCSPISGHRSVSWYQQTPGQGLQFLFEYFSETQRNKGNFPGRFSGRQFSNSRSEMNVSTLELGDSALYLCASSFSALDSLSSGNTIYFGEGSWLTVV.

This chain joins TRBV5-1 and TRBJ1-2; 8 bases are a match to TRBD1. The CDR3 is 17 amino acids. The ends lost 6 bases at V and 3 bases at J; junction bases unmatched: 16. Per the germline V gene, CDR1 is SGHRS and CDR2 is YFSETQ. CDR3 amino acids: CASTFATGVGLDYGYTF. The CDR3 coding sequence is TGCGCCAGCACCTTCGCGACAGGGGTCGGTTTAGACTATGGCTACACCTTC. The full variable domain, rest sourced from reference TRBV5-1 and TRBJ1-2, is KAGVTQTPRYLIKTRGQQVTLSCSPISGHRSVSWYQQTPGQGLQFLFEYFSETQRNKGNFPGRFSGRQFSNSRSEMNVSTLELGDSALYLCASTFATGVGLDYGYTFGSGTRLTVV.

The chain has TRBV19 and TRBJ2-1, with TRBD1 matching 11 bases. CDR1 and CDR2 (germline): LNHDA, SQIVND (reference sequence). V shed 8 bases and J 6 bases; nucleotides not matched to a gene: 15. This CDR3 spans 17 amino acids. The CDR3 nucleotides read TGTGCCAGTCGTAATCGAGGGTCGGGACAGGGGGGCAATGAGCAGTTCTTC. This encodes CASRNRGSGQGGNEQFF.

V gene TRBV5-1 combines with J gene TRBJ2-3, with 11 bases matching TRBD2. The junction had 1 base not matched to a gene; V was cut back by 0 bases and J by 1 base. The germline V gene encodes CDR1 SGHRS and CDR2 YFSETQ. The CDR3 totals 16 residues. This CDR3 reads CASSLVTSGGTDTQYF. In nucleotides, the CDR3 is TGCGCCAGCAGCTTGGTGACTAGCGGGGGCACAGATACGCAGTATTTT.

V gene TRBV7-3 combines with J gene TRBJ1-6, with D maybe TRBD1 (5 bases). Germline values: CDR1 SGHTA, CDR2 FQGTGA. The V end was cut by 1 base, the J end by 11 bases, with 9 bases between. The CDR3 consists of 13 residues. The CDR3 protein is CASSLRQGTPLHF. In nucleotides, the CDR3 is TGTGCCAGCAGCTTAAGGCAGGGTACACCCCTCCACTTT. Full variable domain (missing parts from reference TRBV7-3 and TRBJ1-6): GAGVSQTPSNKVTEKGKYVELRCDPISGHTALYWYRQSLGQGPEFLIYFQGTGAADDSGLPNDRFFAVRPEGSVSTLKIQRTERGDSAVYLCASSLRQGTPLHFGNGTRLTVT.

Only a few counts were recorded for this clone. This chain uses TRBV5-1 with TRBJ1-2; 7 nucleotides match TRBD1. Per germline, CDR1 SGHRS and CDR2 YFSETQ. The CDR3 is 17 residues long. V lost 0 bases to trimming and J lost 2 bases; unmatched junction nucleotides: 10. Here the CDR3 reads CASSLEGAHNLNYGYTF. The DNA for the CDR3 is TGCGCCAGCAGCTTGGAGGGGGCCCACAACCTCAACTATGGCTACACCTTC. The full variable domain, rest sourced from reference TRBV5-1 and TRBJ1-2, is KAGVTQTPRYLIKTRGQQVTLSCSPISGHRSVSWYQQTPGQGLQFLFEYFSETQRNKGNFPGRFSGRQFSNSRSEMNVSTLELGDSALYLCASSLEGAHNLNYGYTFGSGTRLTVV.

The chain uses TRBV14 and TRBJ2-1; TRBD2 agrees at 12 bases. Germline V CDR1 and CDR2: SGHDN, FVKESK. The CDR3 spans 18 residues. V shed 0 bases, J shed 3 bases, and the junction held 6 bases outside the gene matches. The CDR3 sequence is CASSQDILAGGFYNEQFF. The CDR3 DNA reads TGTGCCAGCAGCCAAGATATACTAGCGGGGGGCTTCTACAATGAGCAGTTCTTC. Full variable domain (rest looked up from reference TRBV14 and TRBJ2-1): EAGVTQFPSHSVIEKGQTVTLRCDPISGHDNLYWYRRVMGKEIKFLLHFVKESKQDESGMPNNRFLAERTGGTYSTLKVQPAELEDSGVYFCASSQDILAGGFYNEQFFGPGTRLTVL.

The chain employs TRBV30 and TRBJ1-5, with D perhaps matching TRBD1 (6 bases). V was shortened by 3 bases and J by 4 bases, with 16 bases between the two germline ends. Germline loops: CDR1 GTSNPN, CDR2 SVGIG (reference sequence). This CDR3 has 15 residues. CDR3 in amino acids: CAWSLSGVGNQPQHF. The CDR3 region has the DNA TGTGCCTGGAGCCTTTCAGGGGTTGGGAATCAGCCCCAGCATTTT. Full variable domain (rest looked up from reference TRBV30 and TRBJ1-5): SQTIHQWPATLVQPVGSPLSLECTVEGTSNPNLYWYRQAAGRGLQLLFYSVGIGQISSEVPQNLSASRPQDRQFILSSKKLLLSDSGFYLCAWSLSGVGNQPQHFGDGTRLSIL.

This chain joins TRBV6-6 and TRBJ1-1; possible D gene TRBD1, 6 bases. The CDR3 has 11 residues. V was pared by 6 bases and J by 10 bases, with 12 bases between. Per the germline V gene, CDR1 is MNHNY and CDR2 is SVGAGI (reference sequence). The CDR3 spells CASRITGRAFF. The CDR3 region has the DNA TGTGCCAGCAGGATAACAGGGCGAGCTTTCTTT.

As for this clone: The same CDR3 can be traced to other DNA sequences in this sample. V is TRBV19 and J is TRBJ2-1; no clear D gene. The V end was cut by 4 bases, the J end by 6 bases, with 4 bases between. CDR1 LNHDA and CDR2 SQIVND come from the germline V gene (reference sequence). The CDR3 runs 11 residues. The CDR3 region is CASSTINEQFF. The CDR3 bases are TGTGCCAGTAGTACTATCAATGAGCAGTTCTTC.

V is TRBV18 and J is TRBJ1-1, with 9 positions matching TRBD1. The germline gives CDR1 KGHSH, CDR2 LQKENI. With V trimmed by 0 bases and J by 7 bases, 12 bases remained unmatched. The CDR3 extends over 17 amino acids. The CDR3 DNA sequence: TGTGCCAGCTCACCACCTAACCGGGACAGGGCCTCCCATGAAGCTTTCTTT. Protein product: CASSPPNRDRASHEAFF.

The J gene is TRBJ1-5, the V gene TRBV6-5; TRBD1 agrees at 11 bases. Germline V gene data show CDR1 as MNHEY and CDR2 as SVGAGI. The V and J ends lost 6 bases and 5 bases, in that order; junction bases with no gene match: 3. CDR3 length: 14 residues. In DNA form, the CDR3 reads TGTGCCAGCAGCCGGGACAGGGGGGATCAGCCCCAGCATTTT. It specifies CASSRDRGDQPQHF.

The V call is TRBV20-1, the J call TRBJ2-7, with 7 bases identical to TRBD2. The germline gives CDR1 DFQATT, CDR2 SNEGSKA (reference sequence). The ends lost 3 bases at V and 0 bases at J; junction bases unmatched: 11. This CDR3 comprises 16 residues. The CDR3 nucleotides read TGCAGTGCTAGTCAAAACCCAGCGGGGAGCTCCTACGAGCAGTACTTC. This sequence encodes CSASQNPAGSSYEQYF.

This sequence joins TRBV18 and TRBJ2-3, with 7 bases matching TRBD2. Trimming cost V 2 bases and J 0 bases; bases outside gene matches: 8. The CDR3 has 17 amino acids. The V gene's germline CDR1 is KGHSH and CDR2 LQKENI. CDR3 amino acids: CASSPRGAGLSTDTQYF. Here the CDR3 DNA reads TGTGCCAGCTCACCAAGAGGAGCGGGACTTAGCACAGATACGCAGTATTTT.